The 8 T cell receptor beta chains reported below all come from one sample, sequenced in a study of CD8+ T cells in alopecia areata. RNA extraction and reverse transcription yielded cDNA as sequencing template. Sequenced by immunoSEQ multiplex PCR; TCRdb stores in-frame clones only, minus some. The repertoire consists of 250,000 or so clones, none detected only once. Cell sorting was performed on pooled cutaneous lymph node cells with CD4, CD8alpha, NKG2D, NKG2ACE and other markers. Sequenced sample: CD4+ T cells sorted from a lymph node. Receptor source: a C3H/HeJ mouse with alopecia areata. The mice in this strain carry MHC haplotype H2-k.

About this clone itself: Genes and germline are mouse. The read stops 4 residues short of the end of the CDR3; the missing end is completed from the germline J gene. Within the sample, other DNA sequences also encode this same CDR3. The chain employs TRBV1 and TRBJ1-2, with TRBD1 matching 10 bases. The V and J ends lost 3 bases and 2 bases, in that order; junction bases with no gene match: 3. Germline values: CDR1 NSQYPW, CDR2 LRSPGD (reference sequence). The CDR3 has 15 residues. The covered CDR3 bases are TGCACCTGCAGTGCTCCGGGACAGGGGAACTCC. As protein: CTCSAPGQGNS. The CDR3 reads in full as CTCSAPGQGNSDYTF. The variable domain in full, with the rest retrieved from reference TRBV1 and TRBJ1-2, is VTLLEQNPRWRLVPRGQAVNLRCILKNSQYPWMSWYQQDLQKQLQWLFTLRSPGDKEVKSLPGADYLATRVTDTELRLQVANMSQGRTLYCTCSAPGQGNSDYTFGSGTRLLVI.

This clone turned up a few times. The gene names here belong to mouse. The DNA read from the CDR3 is TGTGCCTGGAGCCCGGGACTGGGGCGAGCAGAA. This translates into CAWSPGLGRAE. In full, the CDR3 reads CAWSPGLGRAETLYF. This chain links TRBV31 with TRBJ2-3; 10 bases map to TRBD2. Coverage ceases 4 residues before the CDR3 finishes, and the germline J gene fills in the end. Germline V CDR1 and CDR2: GKSSPN, SITVG. The V and J ends lost 3 bases and 3 bases, in that order; junction bases with no gene match: 6. The CDR3 totals 15 residues.

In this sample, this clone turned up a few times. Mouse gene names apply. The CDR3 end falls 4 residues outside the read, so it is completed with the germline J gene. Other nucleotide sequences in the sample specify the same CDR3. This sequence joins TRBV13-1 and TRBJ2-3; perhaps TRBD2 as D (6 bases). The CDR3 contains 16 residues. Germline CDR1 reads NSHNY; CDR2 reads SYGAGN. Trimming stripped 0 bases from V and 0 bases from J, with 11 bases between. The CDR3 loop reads CASSDVLGSSAETLYF. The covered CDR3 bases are TGTGCCAGCAGTGATGTTCTGGGGTCTAGTGCAGAA.

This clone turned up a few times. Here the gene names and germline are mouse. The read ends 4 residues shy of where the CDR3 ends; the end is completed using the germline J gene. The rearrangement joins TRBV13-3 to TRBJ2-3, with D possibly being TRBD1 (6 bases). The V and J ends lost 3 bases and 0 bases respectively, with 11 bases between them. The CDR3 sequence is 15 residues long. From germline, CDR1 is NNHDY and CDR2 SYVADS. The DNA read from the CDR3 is TGTGCCAGCAGTGTCGGACAGACTAGTGCAGAA. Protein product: CASSVGQTSAE. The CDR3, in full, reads CASSVGQTSAETLYF.

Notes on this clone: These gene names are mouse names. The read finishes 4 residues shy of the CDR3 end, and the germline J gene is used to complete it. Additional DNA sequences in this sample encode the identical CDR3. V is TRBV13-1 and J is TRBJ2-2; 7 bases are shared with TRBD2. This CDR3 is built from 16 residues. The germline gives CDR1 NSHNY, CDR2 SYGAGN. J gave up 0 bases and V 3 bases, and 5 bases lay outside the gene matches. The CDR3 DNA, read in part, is TGTGCCAGCAGTGCTTCTGGGGGATCAAACACCGGG. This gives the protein CASSASGGSNTG. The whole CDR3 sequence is CASSASGGSNTGQLYF.

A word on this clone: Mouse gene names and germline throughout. CDR3 bases read: TGTGCCAGCAGTTACCAGGGGAACTATGCT. Translated, it gives CASSYQGNYA. The full CDR3 protein reads CASSYQGNYAEQFF. The chain couples TRBV19 to TRBJ2-1, with TRBD1 as a possible D gene (6 bases). Read coverage stops 4 residues before the CDR3 terminus; the germline J gene supplies the remainder. Germline assignment: CDR1 FNHDT and CDR2 SITEND (reference sequence). The CDR3 length is 14 residues. V was cut by 4 bases and J by 1 base, with 9 bases left in between.

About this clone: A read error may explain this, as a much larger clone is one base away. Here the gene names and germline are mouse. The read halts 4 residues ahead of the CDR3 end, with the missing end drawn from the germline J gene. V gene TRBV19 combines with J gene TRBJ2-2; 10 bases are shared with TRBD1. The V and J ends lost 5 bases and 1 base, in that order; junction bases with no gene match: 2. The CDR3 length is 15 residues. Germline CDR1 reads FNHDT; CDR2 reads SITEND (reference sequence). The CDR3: CASRGDRGNTGQLYF. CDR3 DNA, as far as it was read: TGTGCCAGCAGGGGGGACAGGGGAAACACCGGG.

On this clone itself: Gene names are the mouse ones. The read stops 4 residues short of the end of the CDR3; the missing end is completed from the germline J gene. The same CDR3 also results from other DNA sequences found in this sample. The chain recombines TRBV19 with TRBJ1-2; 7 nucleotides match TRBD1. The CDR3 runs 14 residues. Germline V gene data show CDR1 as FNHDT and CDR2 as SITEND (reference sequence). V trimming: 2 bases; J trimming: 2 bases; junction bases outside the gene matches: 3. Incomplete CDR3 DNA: TGTGCCAGCAGTATTGAGGGGGCGAACTCC. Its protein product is CASSIEGANS. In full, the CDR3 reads CASSIEGANSDYTF.